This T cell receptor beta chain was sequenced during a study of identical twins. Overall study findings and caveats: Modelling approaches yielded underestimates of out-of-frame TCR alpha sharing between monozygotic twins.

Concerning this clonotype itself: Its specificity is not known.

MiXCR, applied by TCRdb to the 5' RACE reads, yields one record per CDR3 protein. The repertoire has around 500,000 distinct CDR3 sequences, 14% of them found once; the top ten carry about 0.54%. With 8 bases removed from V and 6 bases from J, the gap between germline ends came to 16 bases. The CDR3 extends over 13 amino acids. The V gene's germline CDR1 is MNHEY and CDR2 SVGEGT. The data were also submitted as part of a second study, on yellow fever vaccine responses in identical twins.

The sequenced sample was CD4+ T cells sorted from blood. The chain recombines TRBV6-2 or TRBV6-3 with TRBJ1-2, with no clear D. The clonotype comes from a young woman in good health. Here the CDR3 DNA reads TGTGCCAGCTCCCACCGGGCCTCGGATGGCTACACCTTC. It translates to CASSHRASDGYTF.